This T cell receptor (beta chain) was obtained from a study of CD8+ T cells in alopecia areata. Findings and limits, study-wide: Relative to mice, TCR sharing across patients was less clear, a difference possibly HLA-related. Since there was just one nonresponder, nobody can yet say how baseline CD8+ expansion ties to response. With tofacitinib ongoing, many expanded lesional clones persisted in both scalp and blood.

The germline V gene has CDR1 SEHNR and CDR2 FQNEAQ (reference sequence). Unmatched junction bases numbered 8, after V lost 8 bases and J lost 3 bases. The CDR3 contains 14 residues. Turning to this clone: Its antigen remains unidentified.

The sample's treatment: oral pan-JAK inhibitor, 5-10 mg twice daily. Extracted from the samples, RNA was reverse transcribed into cDNA to serve as the sequencing template. Assay used: immunoSEQ multiplex PCR; TCRdb lists only in-frame clones, some missing. The sample gives about 200,000 clones, 60% of which show up once; approximately 1% is in the top ten. This clonotype originated in a human donor with alopecia areata. Sequenced here: CD4+ T cells sorted from blood, sampled at week 24, from a patient treated with tofacitinib. The chain combines TRBV7-9 with TRBJ2-7; TRBD2 agrees at 9 bases. The CDR3 here is CASGIAGVNYEQYF. DNA for the CDR3: TGTGCCAGCGGAATAGCGGGGGTGAACTACGAGCAGTACTTC.